This T cell receptor (beta chain) was captured in a study of T cells in Graves' hyperthyroidism and ophthalmopathy. Study context: Peripheral blood was acquired at first diagnosis, ahead of any therapy whatsoever.

With respect to this clonotype: A read error may account for a junction end that differs from germline.

This CDR3 is built from 14 residues. Germline V lookup: CDR1 SSHAT, CDR2 FNYEAQ (reference sequence). Amplification yielded TCR beta CDR3 regions, with RNA transcripts as the source. HTBI primers were used for first-round RT-PCR of the TCR CDR3. MiXCR, applied by TCRdb to the multiplex PCR reads, yields one record per CDR3 protein. The data contain just under 750,000 distinct CDR3 sequences, 35% of them singletons. The diagnostic basis comprised clinical symptoms, serum thyroxine and TRAb, thyroid ultrasound and orbital computed tomography. The chain couples TRBV7-7 to TRBJ2-7; tentatively, D is TRBD1 (6 bases). The TCR was taken from a woman aged 40 to 50 with Graves' hyperthyroidism. Sequencing was done on a sample of blood. The DNA for the CDR3 is TGTGCTAGCAGCACGGACAGTGACTCCTACGAGCAGTACTTC. It translates to CASSTDSDSYEQYF.